This passage covers 6 T cell receptor beta chains from one sample sequenced in a study of human T cells and chemical hapten exposure. The sample's time point: patch test 3, about 24 weeks after DPC sensitization. The treatment: therapeutic diphenylcyclopropenone sensitization with weekly scalp DPC. A single record per CDR3 protein comes from TCRdb applying MiXCR to the RACE reads. The sample has 60,000 to 65,000 distinct CDR3 sequences; 9.5% to 12% are singletons. Sequencing used whole blood, obtained in connection with sensitization to the hapten diphenylcyclopropenone (DPC). All receptors come from a young woman with alopecia areata. Some clones in this sample may be carry-over from other donors' samples.

The rearrangement uses TRBV6-5 and TRBJ2-1; 8 bases fit TRBD1. The germline gives CDR1 MNHEY, CDR2 SVGAGI. The CDR3 extends over 16 amino acids. The trim removed 6 bases at V and 3 bases at J, leaving 10 bases unmatched. The CDR3 DNA is TGTGCCAGCAGCATGCCCGGGACAGGTCTCTACAATGAGCAGTTCTTC. It is translated as CASSMPGTGLYNEQFF.

Written as DNA, the CDR3 is TGTGCCAGCACTCCCCCCGCGGGCGGACCCTACGAGCAGTACTTC. Translated: CASTPPAGGPYEQYF. The chain joins TRBV28 to TRBJ2-7; D might be TRBD2 (5 bases). Looked up from germline, CDR1 is MDHEN and CDR2 is SYDVKM. V shed 7 bases and J shed 2 bases, with 18 bases lying between them. This CDR3 has 15 residues.

This clonotype was seen many times. The chain carries TRBV5-1 and TRBJ2-5, with a possible D match to TRBD2 (5 bases). Germline assignment: CDR1 SGHRS and CDR2 YFSETQ. The V gene lost 4 bases and the J gene lost 1 base, with 14 bases spanning the gap. The CDR3 extends over 15 amino acids. The CDR3 DNA is TGCGCCAGCAGCCGGAGGACCGGGATCCAAGAGACCCAGTACTTC. Residues: CASSRRTGIQETQYF.

The table lists this clonotype with a few counts. The V gene is TRBV9, the J gene TRBJ2-5; 10 nucleotides line up with TRBD2. Germline values: CDR1 SGDLS, CDR2 YYNGEE. Unmatched junction bases numbered 11, after V lost 4 bases and J lost 2 bases. The length of the CDR3 is 17 residues. The CDR3 nucleotides read TGTGCCAGCAGCCCTACGACTAGCGGGCTCCTTCAAGAGACCCAGTACTTC. Its protein product is CASSPTTSGLLQETQYF. The whole variable domain, filled in from reference TRBV9 and TRBJ2-5, reads DSGVTQTPKHLITATGQRVTLRCSPRSGDLSVYWYQQSLDQGLQFLIQYYNGEERAKGNILERFSAQQFPDLHSELNLSSLELGDSALYFCASSPTTSGLLQETQYFGPGTRLLVL.

CDR3: CASSARLGDSTDTQYF. The CDR3 nucleotides read TGTGCCAGCAGCGCAAGACTGGGAGATAGCACAGATACGCAGTATTTT. V is TRBV9 and J is TRBJ2-3; tentatively, D is TRBD2 (5 bases). The CDR3 is 16 residues long. CDR1 is SGDLS and CDR2 is YYNGEE in the germline V gene. Trimming removed 3 bases at V and 0 bases at J, with 14 bases between. Full variable domain (remainder filled in from reference TRBV9 and TRBJ2-3): DSGVTQTPKHLITATGQRVTLRCSPRSGDLSVYWYQQSLDQGLQFLIQYYNGEERAKGNILERFSAQQFPDLHSELNLSSLELGDSALYFCASSARLGDSTDTQYFGPGTRLTVL.

This clonotype was observed a few times. V gene TRBV5-1 combines with J gene TRBJ2-7; TRBD1 matches at 7 bases. V dropped 4 bases and J dropped 2; count of bases not matched to a gene: 9. Germline lookup yields CDR1 SGHRS and CDR2 YFSETQ. The CDR3 is made up of 15 amino acids. Written as DNA, the CDR3 is TGCGCCAGCAGCCAACAGGGGACCGGACCCTACGAGCAGTACTTC. Translation: CASSQQGTGPYEQYF.